Described below is a single T cell receptor beta chain sequence and its context. The sample comes from a study of T cell changes during pregnancy in multiple sclerosis. J gave up 1 base and V 6 bases, and 7 bases lay outside the gene matches. Germline CDR1 MDHEN, CDR2 SYDVKM. The CDR3 is 15 amino acids. The data were produced by immunoSEQ multiplex PCR, yet TCRdb's version contains in-frame clones alone and is incomplete. The sample lists some 54,000 clones; 93% were seen once. This receptor was obtained from a female donor with multiple sclerosis, enrolled in a pregnancy study. This sequence joins TRBV28 and TRBJ1-1; 8 bases map to TRBD1. Sequences were derived from peripheral blood, sampled after pregnancy. The DNA for the CDR3 is TGTGCCAGCAGCGATTTGGACAGGGAGAACACTGAAGCTTTCTTT. This translates into CASSDLDRENTEAFF.